Listed here are 14 T cell receptor beta chains from one sample, sequenced in a study of blood T cells in healthy people across ages. With a J-beta primer mix and a sample-barcoded 5' primer, a second PCR ran roughly 6 to 12 cycles. TCRdb itself ran the 5' RACE reads through MiXCR, one entry per CDR3 protein. The sample shows about 1,800,000 distinct CDR3 sequences, 25% to 30% of them seen only once. Sequences were obtained from blood. The receptors were sampled from a woman under 40 in good health.

With respect to this clonotype: A much larger clone differs from this one at a single base, so this may be a read error. V gene TRBV7-2 combines with J gene TRBJ2-3, with D maybe TRBD2 (5 bases). The CDR3 totals 14 residues. The V gene's germline CDR1 is SGHTA and CDR2 FQGNSA. The CDR3 is CAGSLEGSTDTQYF. The CDR3 region has the DNA TGTGCCGGCAGCTTAGAGGGCTCCACAGATACGCAGTATTTT.

Details on this clonotype: Possible read error: a much larger clone is one base away. The chain links TRBV6-2 or TRBV6-3 to TRBJ2-7, with 10 nucleotides matching TRBD2. Germline lookup yields CDR1 MNHEY and CDR2 SVGEGT. Germline trimming cut 6 bases from V and 7 bases from J; bases unmatched to any gene: 15. The CDR3 has 16 amino acids. CDR3 DNA: TGTGCCAGCAGCCCAGCCGGAAGCGGGAGGGACGATGAGCAGTACTTC. Protein sequence: CASSPAGSGRDDEQYF.

The chain uses TRBV3-1 and TRBJ2-5; D is ambiguous. The germline V gene encodes CDR1 LGHDT and CDR2 YNNKEL (reference sequence). The CDR3 totals 15 residues. The V and J ends lost 0 bases and 2 bases respectively, with 10 bases between them. CDR3 amino acids: CASSQDSPPQETQYF. CDR3 bases: TGTGCCAGCAGCCAAGATAGCCCCCCTCAAGAGACCCAGTACTTC.

This clonotype was seen many times. V usage is TRBV3-1 and J usage is TRBJ2-5; D perhaps matches TRBD1 (6 bases). The CDR3 has 13 amino acids. V lost 6 bases and J 2 bases, leaving 10 bases between the germline ends. Per germline, CDR1 LGHDT and CDR2 YNNKEL (reference sequence). The CDR3 is CASRLDSQETQYF. The CDR3 DNA reads TGTGCCAGCAGGTTGGACAGTCAAGAGACCCAGTACTTC.

This chain connects TRBV28 to TRBJ2-1, with D perhaps TRBD2 (5 bases). Trimming left V 3 bases short and J 6 bases short, with 9 bases between. The CDR3 contains 13 residues. Germline V lookup: CDR1 MDHEN, CDR2 SYDVKM. Here the CDR3 DNA reads TGTGCCAGCAGTTTTTATGGAGGCAATGAGCAGTTCTTC. It translates to CASSFYGGNEQFF.

Remarks on this clonotype: Being one base from a much bigger clone, this may be a read error. The chain is built from TRBV10-3 and TRBJ2-5; weak D call: TRBD2 (6 bases). Germline values: CDR1 ENHRY, CDR2 SYGVKD. V lost 10 bases, J lost 4 bases, and 16 bases lay in between. The CDR3 extends over 13 amino acids. DNA of the CDR3: TGTGCCACAGAGTGGGGGGAAGGAGAGACCCAGTACTTC. This codes for CATEWGEGETQYF.

The V call is TRBV20-1, the J call TRBJ1-3; D call uncertain. The CDR3 covers 15 residues. The germline V and J ends were trimmed by 0 bases and 4 bases, with 13 bases remaining between them. The germline gives CDR1 DFQATT, CDR2 SNEGSKA (reference sequence). CDR3 region: CSARDPGRRGNTIYF. The CDR3 nucleotides read TGCAGTGCTAGAGATCCGGGGAGGAGAGGAAACACCATATATTTT.

This clonotype showed up just a few times. The chain carries TRBV24-1 and TRBJ1-2; TRBD1 matches at 8 bases. CDR1 and CDR2 (germline): KGHDR, SFDVKD. The CDR3 is 13 residues long. The J segment lost 6 bases and the V segment lost 9 bases, leaving 8 bases of the junction unmatched. CDR3 bases: TGTGCCACCCGGCGGACAGGGAGTAATGGCTACACCTTC. Residues: CATRRTGSNGYTF.

This clonotype was detected a few times. The chain combines TRBV21-1 with TRBJ2-1; the D call of TRBD1 is as the table states it, not checked on the DNA. TRBV21-1 is a documented pseudogene. This CDR3 region has 16 residues. The CDR3: CASSKLIRDSYNEQFF. DNA for the CDR3: TGTGCCAGCAGCAAGCTAATCCGGGACAGCTACAATGAGCAGTTCTTC.

The chain employs TRBV12-3 or TRBV12-4 and TRBJ2-1; 11 bases map to TRBD2. The CDR3 is 16 residues long. Unmatched junction bases numbered 8, after V lost 6 bases and J lost 4 bases. CDR3 region: CASSPSGLAAYNEQFF. For the CDR3, the DNA is TGTGCCAGCAGCCCATCGGGACTAGCGGCGTACAATGAGCAGTTCTTC.

Ten or more counts support this clonotype. The gene calls are TRBV27 and TRBJ2-1; possible D gene TRBD2, 6 bases. The CDR3 is 13 residues long. The ends were cut back, 5 bases at V and 6 bases at J, with 11 bases in the middle. Per germline, CDR1 MNHEY and CDR2 SMNVEV (reference sequence). Written as DNA, the CDR3 is TGTGCCAGCAGTCCCGAGGGAGGCAATGAGCAGTTCTTC. Protein product: CASSPEGGNEQFF.

Points on this clonotype: A much larger clone lies a single base off, so this may be a read error. The V gene is TRBV6-5, the J gene TRBJ2-3; D might be TRBD1 (5 bases). This CDR3 is built from 15 residues. The germline gives CDR1 MNHEY, CDR2 SVGAGI. Here the CDR3 reads CASQGSLESTDTQSF. CDR3 bases: TGTGCCAGTCAGGGTAGTCTTGAGAGCACAGATACGCAGTCTTTT.

This clonotype was observed a handful of times. The chain couples TRBV15 to TRBJ1-2; D is unclear. The V end lost 0 bases, the J end lost 3 bases, and 20 bases lay between the germline ends. The germline V gene has CDR1 LNHNV and CDR2 YYDKDF (reference sequence). The CDR3 sequence is 18 residues long. The CDR3, as DNA: TGTGCCACCAGCAGAGAACTTAGTTTGGGCCTTTCCTACTATGGCTACACCTTC. Protein sequence: CATSRELSLGLSYYGYTF.

In this sample, this clonotype turned up many times. The chain recombines TRBV7-2 with TRBJ2-3; D call uncertain. This CDR3 has 12 residues. CDR1 and CDR2 (germline): SGHTA, FQGNSA. With 7 bases removed from V and 5 bases from J, the gap between germline ends came to 10 bases. The CDR3 coding sequence is TGTGCCAGCACCTTTATAGTAGATACGCAGTATTTT. Its protein is CASTFIVDTQYF.